This T cell receptor beta chain was identified during a study of cytotoxic CD8 clonotypes in ibrutinib-treated CLL. TCRdb's table, derived via immunoSEQ multiplex PCR, lists solely in-frame clones and lacks some. The sample holds hundreds of thousands of clones, over 55% seen once. About this clone itself: Its antigen is unknown.

Findings and limits, study-wide: The public clonotypes identified were infrequent and showed contraction or stability on treatment. Baseline clonality exceeded age-matched healthy donors and tracked circulating CD8+ T-cell counts.

About 2 micrograms of genomic DNA, which was extracted from cryopreserved PBMCs, served as the material used for the TCR beta libraries. Looked up from germline, CDR1 is SGHTS and CDR2 is YDEGEE. V lost 2 bases, J lost 5 bases, and 16 bases lay in between. The CDR3 has 15 amino acids. The origin of this receptor is a human donor with chronic lymphocytic leukemia. The chain joins TRBV5-8 to TRBJ1-2; possibly TRBD1 for D (5 bases). The sample was PBMCs, taken after 36 months of ibrutinib treatment. The CDR3 loop reads CASSFWARGLYGYTF. The CDR3 region has the DNA TGTGCCAGCAGCTTCTGGGCCCGGGGCCTATATGGCTACACCTTC.